Here is one TCR beta chain with its context. Its antigen is currently not known. The sample comes from a study of alternative splicing in chronic myeloid leukemia remission (dated by TCRdb to about 2020). Concerning the study at large: RNA sequencing was used to profile peripheral blood obtained from chronic-phase CML patients at diagnosis and at remission, and the resulting profiles were compared with those of healthy donors. For diagnosis, remission and control samples alike, total RNA was extracted from peripheral blood mononuclear cells using Trizol. Female/male counts were 11/5 for diagnosis samples, 8/3 for remission samples and 2/4 for controls. The median age was roughly 49 years at diagnosis and around 56 at remission, while healthy controls had a median age of about 35.

Peripheral blood from roughly 6 healthy donors served as normal controls. The study at large found these results: At remission, blood cell composition was reshaped to resemble that of the lymphoid cell-enriched normal controls. Blood cell composition differed strongly by timepoint, shifting from myeloid progenitor enrichment at diagnosis to mature lymphoid enrichment at remission.

The CDR3, from cysteine to phenylalanine, totals 13 residues. No DNA has been recorded. Receptor amplification or capture employed bulk RNA-seq. The TruSeq Stranded RNA sample prep kit was used to generate libraries of poly-A-enriched mRNA from an input of 1 ug total RNA. Each sample was sequenced in triplicate using paired-end sequencing on a HiSeq 2500. Each mate in the RNA-seq data had a read length of 125 nucleotides. For the original study's pipeline: Reads were trimmed and aligned to hg38 using STAR v2.7, and quality control was performed with FASTQC, RSeQC and multiqc. Salmon 0.14.1 was used to quantify gene expression levels as transcripts per million (TPM). Principal component analysis suggested that transcriptomic profiles were not driven by trial, library batch, sequencing batch, treatment regimen or sex. Following TCRdb reprocessing, every CDR3 protein sequence forms one entry, and DNA is not provided. TCRdb, rather than the study authors, made the V and J calls. The sample table contains some 400 distinct CDR3 sequences; only one count was recorded for under 96% of them. Under 10% of the sample goes to the ten largest clones.

This receptor chain uses TRBV12-3 or TRBV12-4 and TRBJ1-1. This sequence was found in a person in their thirties or forties in good health. Material: PBMCs. CDR3 loop: CASSRDTYTEAFF.